A single sample is the source of the 24 T cell receptor beta chains below, sequenced in a study of blood T cell repertoires in COVID-19. Using immunoSEQ multiplex PCR, the repertoire was profiled, and TCRdb retains in-frame clones only, with some absent. The data show some 190,000 clones, about 88% seen once. The source material was peripheral blood. The receptors shown here come from a woman aged 40 to 49 who had recovered from COVID-19.

This clone has a single count. The chain employs TRBV2 and TRBJ2-7, with D uncertain. The germline CDR1 and CDR2 sequences are SNHLY and FYNNEI. Trimming removed 5 bases from V and 6 bases from J, with 14 bases in between. This CDR3 has 13 amino acids. CDR3 DNA sequence: TGTGCCAGCAGTCCTAGTAGGTCTTCCGAGCAGTACTTC. Translating it yields CASSPSRSSEQYF.

V is TRBV28 and J is TRBJ2-5, with TRBD2 matching 11 bases. The germline V gene has CDR1 MDHEN and CDR2 SYDVKM. Trimming cost V 5 bases and J 2 bases; bases outside gene matches: 7. This CDR3 is built from 16 residues. The CDR3 DNA is TGTGCCAGCAGTCGCGGGACTAGCGGAATTCAAGAGACCCAGTACTTC. Protein sequence: CASSRGTSGIQETQYF.

V usage is TRBV7-8 and J usage is TRBJ2-2; D is undetermined. The length of the CDR3 is 16 residues. Trimming left V 1 base short and J 0 bases short, with 9 bases between. CDR1 is SGHVS and CDR2 is FQNEAQ in the germline V gene. CDR3 nucleotides: TGTGCCAGCAGCTTAGATGGCGGAGCGAACACCGGGGAGCTGTTTTTT. Its protein is CASSLDGGANTGELFF.

The chain is built from TRBV5-5 and TRBJ2-4, with TRBD1 matching over 10 bases. The trim removed 5 bases at V and 6 bases at J, leaving 5 bases unmatched. The CDR3 is made up of 14 amino acids. Germline V CDR1 and CDR2: SGHKS, YYEKEE (reference sequence). The CDR3 bases are TGTGCCAGCAGACTGGGGGACAGGGGAAACATTCAGTACTTC. Its protein product is CASRLGDRGNIQYF.

The rearrangement links TRBV6-2 or TRBV6-3 to TRBJ2-2, with a tentative D call TRBD1 (5 bases). The CDR3 covers 13 residues. Germline CDR1 is MNHEY and CDR2 is SVGEGT. The V gene lost 4 bases and the J gene lost 5 bases, with 8 bases spanning the gap. CDR3 DNA: TGTGCCAGCAGTTCAGGGATAACCGGGGAGCTGTTTTTT. This codes for CASSSGITGELFF.

The V call is TRBV19, the J call TRBJ2-7; TRBD1 agrees at 9 bases. Germline CDR1 is LNHDA and CDR2 is SQIVND (reference sequence). Trimming removed 4 bases from V and 2 bases from J; junction bases left unmatched: 6. This CDR3 is built from 15 residues. The CDR3 coding sequence is TGTGCCAGTAGTAACCGGGACAGGGCTACCTACGAGCAGTACTTC. This encodes CASSNRDRATYEQYF.

This rearrangement joins TRBV6-5 to TRBJ2-7; 7 bases agree with TRBD2. After removal of 0 bases from V and 3 bases from J, the junction contained 5 bases not matched to a gene. The CDR3 is made up of 15 amino acids. Germline V gene lookup returns CDR1 MNHEY and CDR2 SVGAGI. The CDR3 DNA is TGTGCCAGCAGTTACTCGAAGACTAGCAGCTACGAGCAGTACTTC. Protein sequence: CASSYSKTSSYEQYF.

This clone was recorded only once. The V and J genes are TRBV28 and TRBJ1-2, with 7 bases that match TRBD1. V lost 5 bases and J lost 8; bases outside the gene matches: 8. Germline values: CDR1 MDHEN, CDR2 SYDVKM. The CDR3 totals 13 residues. The CDR3 reads CASSRSGGRGYTF. CDR3 in DNA: TGTGCCAGCAGTCGATCAGGGGGGAGAGGCTACACCTTC.

The CDR3 DNA follows: TGTGCCAGCAGCGTCCTTAACCTAGCGGGGATTTACAATGAGCAGTTCTTC. It yields the protein CASSVLNLAGIYNEQFF. The chain uses TRBV9 and TRBJ2-1, with TRBD2 matching 9 bases. Unmatched junction bases numbered 10, after V lost 2 bases and J lost 4 bases. This CDR3 is built from 17 residues. Germline V gene data show CDR1 as SGDLS and CDR2 as YYNGEE.

The rearrangement links TRBV27 to TRBJ2-1, with 8 bases aligning to TRBD1. Germline loops: CDR1 MNHEY, CDR2 SMNVEV (reference sequence). The CDR3 length is 16 residues. V dropped 4 bases and J dropped 4; count of bases not matched to a gene: 9. The CDR3 nucleotides read TGTGCCAGCAGTTCCCTCGGGACAGGCCTATACAATGAGCAGTTCTTC. Translated, it gives CASSSLGTGLYNEQFF.

V usage is TRBV5-4 and J usage is TRBJ2-1, with 8 bases that match TRBD2. V lost 4 bases and J lost 7; bases outside the gene matches: 10. The germline V gene encodes CDR1 SGHNT and CDR2 YYREEE (reference sequence). CDR3 length: 15 amino acids. The CDR3 nucleotides are TGTGCCAGCAGCCCCGGGAACGGGAGGGGGAATGAGCAGTTCTTC. This codes for CASSPGNGRGNEQFF.

The gene calls are TRBV6-5 and TRBJ1-5, with TRBD1 identical over 10 bases. The J segment lost 7 bases and the V segment lost 6 bases, leaving 3 bases of the junction unmatched. CDR3 length: 13 residues. Per the germline V gene, CDR1 is MNHEY and CDR2 is SVGAGI. The CDR3 nucleotides read TGTGCCAGCAGCGAGGACAGGGGGCAGCCCCAGCATTTT. Its protein is CASSEDRGQPQHF.

The chain joins TRBV5-5 to TRBJ2-3; D possibly corresponds to TRBD2 (5 bases). CDR1 is SGHKS and CDR2 is YYEKEE in the germline V gene (reference sequence). V lost 6 bases to trimming and J lost 0 bases, with 20 bases between them. The CDR3 runs to 17 residues. CDR3 nucleotides: TGTGCCAGCACCACAACTCGAGGGTTGGCTAGCACAGATACGCAGTATTTT. Translation: CASTTTRGLASTDTQYF.

The rearrangement uses TRBV5-6 and TRBJ1-2, with D possibly matching TRBD1 (5 bases). CDR1 and CDR2 from the germline V gene are SGHDT and YYEEEE. The ends were cut back, 4 bases at V and 4 bases at J, with 14 bases in the middle. CDR3 length equals 14 residues. This chain's CDR3 is CASSPGGNGYGYTF. The CDR3 coding sequence is TGTGCCAGCAGCCCGGGGGGTAATGGCTATGGCTACACCTTC.

The chain employs TRBV6-5 and TRBJ1-4; D uncertain. V lost 8 bases to trimming and J lost 7 bases, with 20 bases between them. The length of the CDR3 is 15 residues. Looked up from germline, CDR1 is MNHEY and CDR2 is SVGAGI. CDR3 protein: CASVIGSGDGEKLFF. CDR3 nucleotides: TGTGCCAGCGTTATCGGTTCCGGGGATGGTGAAAAACTGTTTTTT.

There are a few counts of this clone. V gene TRBV4-2 combines with J gene TRBJ1-4, with D tentatively TRBD1 (5 bases). V gave up 1 base and J gave up 0 bases, with 12 bases separating them. CDR3 length equals 17 residues. The V gene's germline CDR1 is LGHNA and CDR2 YNFKEQ. The CDR3 bases are TGTGCCAGCAGCCAAGTTGGAGGGGTTGCAACTAATGAAAAACTGTTTTTT. It translates to CASSQVGGVATNEKLFF.

The chain uses TRBV19 and TRBJ2-3; 7 bases match TRBD2. Germline-derived CDR1 and CDR2 are LNHDA and SQIVND (reference sequence). The trim removed 4 bases at V and 14 bases at J, leaving 9 bases unmatched. The CDR3 is made up of 12 amino acids. CDR3: CASSTIAGAAYF. As DNA, the CDR3 is TGTGCCAGTAGTACAATAGCGGGCGCCGCGTATTTT.

The CDR3 sequence: CAWSGPGSGAYNEQFF. Written as DNA, the CDR3 is TGTGCCTGGAGTGGACCGGGGAGCGGTGCCTACAATGAGCAGTTCTTC. V gene TRBV30 combines with J gene TRBJ2-1; tentatively, D is TRBD2 (5 bases). This CDR3 is 16 amino acids long. Deletions cut 1 base from V and 2 bases from J, with 15 bases between. CDR1 is GTSNPN and CDR2 is SVGIG in the germline V gene (reference sequence). Full variable domain (missing parts from reference TRBV30 and TRBJ2-1): SQTIHQWPATLVQPVGSPLSLECTVEGTSNPNLYWYRQAAGRGLQLLFYSVGIGQISSEVPQNLSASRPQDRQFILSSKKLLLSDSGFYLCAWSGPGSGAYNEQFFGPGTRLTVL.

The chain joins TRBV27 to TRBJ2-3, with 12 nucleotides matching TRBD1. J gave up 2 bases and V 5 bases, and 8 bases lay outside the gene matches. The CDR3 is 17 amino acids. The germline V gene encodes CDR1 MNHEY and CDR2 SMNVEV (reference sequence). CDR3 protein: CASSPGTGGLHTDTQYF. CDR3 sequence (DNA): TGTGCCAGCAGTCCAGGGACAGGGGGCCTACACACAGATACGCAGTATTTT.

The chain has TRBV4-1 and TRBJ1-2; 7 positions match TRBD1. J lost 8 bases, V lost 0 bases, and 6 bases had no gene match. CDR1 and CDR2 from the germline V gene are MGHRA and YSYEKL. This CDR3 comprises 14 residues. CDR3 nucleotide sequence: TGCGCCAGCAGCCAAGACCCAACAGGGGAAGGCTACACCTTC. This gives the protein CASSQDPTGEGYTF.

CDR3 region: CASSTPPGEQYF. As DNA, the CDR3 is TGTGCCAGCAGCACACCCCCGGGTGAGCAGTACTTC. V usage is TRBV9 and J usage is TRBJ2-7; D is ambiguous. Trimming took off 4 bases at V and 7 bases at J, with 12 bases between the two ends. This CDR3 contains 12 residues. The V gene's germline CDR1 is SGDLS and CDR2 YYNGEE.

This chain links TRBV2 with TRBJ1-1; a possible D gene is TRBD1 (5 bases). Trimming pared 3 bases from V and 8 bases from J, leaving 10 bases between. CDR1 and CDR2 (germline): SNHLY, FYNNEI. This CDR3 has 12 residues. CDR3 loop: CASSDSRVEAFF. The CDR3 region has the DNA TGTGCCAGCAGTGACAGCAGGGTGGAAGCTTTCTTT.

The J gene is TRBJ2-3, the V gene TRBV11-2, with 14 bases identical to TRBD2. Germline-derived CDR1 and CDR2 are SGHAT and FQNNGV. The ends lost 5 bases at V and 5 bases at J; junction bases unmatched: 6. The CDR3 is 16 amino acids. The DNA for the CDR3 is TGTGCCAGCAGCAAAGCCGGGACTAGCGGGAGAGATACGCAGTATTTT. Its translation: CASSKAGTSGRDTQYF. The complete variable domain, with remaining parts taken from reference TRBV11-2 and TRBJ2-3, reads EAGVAQSPRYKIIEKRQSVAFWCNPISGHATLYWYQQILGQGPKLLIQFQNNGVVDDSQLPKDRFSAERLKGVDSTLKIQPAKLEDSAVYLCASSKAGTSGRDTQYFGPGTRLTVL.

The chain is built from TRBV30 and TRBJ2-3; 10 nucleotides align to TRBD2. Unmatched junction bases numbered 21, after V lost 4 bases and J lost 11 bases. The germline CDR1 and CDR2 sequences are GTSNPN and SVGIG (reference sequence). The CDR3 is 17 amino acids. The CDR3: CAWTTISSGSSLWGQYF. CDR3 sequence (DNA): TGTGCCTGGACTACCATCTCTAGCGGGAGTTCCCTGTGGGGGCAGTATTTT.